This T cell receptor beta chain was sequenced in a study of identifying expanded T cells in peripheral blood (dated 2019 in TCRdb). Concerning the study at large: Technical replicates were generated by sequencing separate aliquots of the same genomic DNA pool, with four replicates compared pairwise.

Unmatched junction bases come to 12, with V trimmed by 6 bases and J by 6 bases. Reading the germline V gene (reference sequence) gives CDR1 SEHNR and CDR2 FQNEAQ. From its cysteine to its phenylalanine, the CDR3 spans 15 amino acids. This entry keeps only the CDR3 DNA: 45 bases, framed from base 1. No immune events such as infections were documented for the healthy donors during the collection period. To calibrate time-dependent variance in a beta-binomial model of T-cell clone differential abundance, blood repertoires from healthy donors were used as a training cohort. The training cohort included 10 or so healthy donors, of whom 3 were female and 7 were male. The donors were between roughly 29 and 65 years old, with an average age of 43 years. Whole blood was collected from each healthy donor at three time points spaced 2 to 3 weeks apart and obtained from a commercial supplier. For immunosequencing, genomic DNA was extracted from whole blood that had not been sorted.

TCRbeta CDR3 regions were profiled with the immunoSEQ Assay using bias-controlled multiplex PCR amplification of genomic DNA. Regarding the original processing steps: The absolute abundance of each unique TCRbeta CDR3 region was quantified after sequences were collapsed and filtered. Differential abundance was assessed using a binomial (Fisher-equivalent) model and a beta-binomial model in which time-dependent variance fitted from healthy donors was added. Clones with fewer than 5 combined templates were removed, and a clone was called differentially abundant if the clone's Benjamini-Hochberg FDR was below 0.01. In the beta-binomial model, variance was expressed as a function of the total template count across the two samples, in the form v = (b*log(k)+a)^2. Sourced from immuneACCESS, this table was stored by TCRdb with only in-frame sequences that have V and J called. A share of the clones is absent; for the studies checked, an unresolved V gene accounts for under half, and the remainder has no known explanation. That table supplies the V and J calls and clone size; D and trimming were determined from the DNA. The sample data list 120,000 or so clones, and approximately 88% of these were observed just once. The ten top clones hold 3.3% of the sample.

Turning to this clone: Which antigen it targets is not known. Base qualities are not at hand, and no much larger clone is one base apart.

On the study overall, not on this receptor specifically: The authors expected that biological variance in healthy repertoires might rise further over much longer intervals, such as months to years. Across all healthy-donor time intervals, the beta-binomial model significantly cut both the number of clones called differentially abundant and the false-positive rate. Variance in clone template counts between roughly 2-week samples significantly increased with total template count across all healthy donors. The binomial model flagged approximately 1.2 differentially abundant clones between technical replicates, compared with around 15 over about 2 weeks and 19 over around four weeks.

The receptor was isolated from a person aged 18 to 75 in good health. In this chain, TRBV7-9 is recombined with TRBJ1-2; 8 central bases correspond to TRBD1. The specimen was blood. The DNA sequence reads TGTGCCAGCAGTCCCTGGACAGGGCCCAAGCATGGCTACACCTTC. Its product reads: CASSPWTGPKHGYTF.